A selection of T cell receptor beta chains follows, all from one sample in a study of CD8+ T cells in alopecia areata. Data came from immunoSEQ multiplex PCR; TCRdb stores just in-frame clones and leaves some out. The repertoire consists of some 180,000 clones, with roughly 50% occurring once and the leading ten covering about 10%. The sample was CD8+ T cells sorted from blood, taken at week 24, from a patient treated with tofacitinib. The receptor source for this set is a human donor with alopecia areata. Each CDR3 is given with its conserved first and last residue. The order of the fields is V gene, clone size, J gene, CDR3 protein. Clone size is given for some rows only: seen once, a few or many times, or a class if the clone is expanded.

TRBV4-3,NA,TRBJ2-5,CASSLDRVGETQYF
TRBV4-1,NA,TRBJ1-6,CASSHPGEGYSPLHF
TRBV7-7,NA,TRBJ2-7,CASVRFEGSHEQYF
TRBV27,NA,TRBJ2-1,CASTGTGREQFF
TRBV2,once,TRBJ1-1,CASSDFEAFF
TRBV5-1,many,TRBJ2-2,CASRRGESTAGELFF
TRBV7-8,once,TRBJ1-5,CASSLGAGGGNQPQHF
TRBV9,NA,TRBJ1-2,CASSVGTDYGYTF
TRBV5-6,NA,TRBJ2-5,CASSYYRGQETQYF
TRBV2,NA,TRBJ2-1,CASSTRSTSGVNNEQFF
TRBV7-2,few,TRBJ2-7,CASSSGPGREQYF
TRBV30,NA,TRBJ1-1,CAWTPGVNTEAFF
TRBV25-1,few,TRBJ2-3,CASSESSPVQGTDTQYF
TRBV29-1,NA,TRBJ1-5,CSASSGTEPGQPQHF
TRBV19,NA,TRBJ1-2,CASSIGGDYFAGYTF
TRBV13,NA,TRBJ2-1,CASSFQGLAEGYNEQFF
TRBV23-1,NA,TRBJ2-5,CASSQVWSLETQYF
TRBV30,NA,TRBJ1-6,CASDIAGTAFRRNSYNSPLHF
TRBV15,NA,TRBJ1-1,CATSPHPGSEAFF
TRBV7-9,few,TRBJ2-1,CASSSLLAGVGNEQFF
TRBV19,NA,TRBJ1-2,CASSHKGAESYGYTF
TRBV20-1,NA,TRBJ2-5,CSPRIDEDF
TRBV27,NA,TRBJ1-1,CASSLAGGWTEAFF
TRBV7-9,few,TRBJ2-1,CASTPFSSGGEQFF
TRBV5-4,NA,TRBJ1-1,CASTSIGGGDQNTEAFF
TRBV2,once,TRBJ1-5,CASAGHVDQPQHF
TRBV4-3,NA,TRBJ1-2,CASSQDLGGAHYGYTF
TRBV29-1,NA,TRBJ2-7,CSVNGFGGEKSSYEQYF
TRBV5-1,NA,TRBJ1-1,CASSFSSGQGTEAFF
TRBV7-9,NA,TRBJ2-1,CASSLAGPYNEQFF
TRBV29-1,few,TRBJ1-1,CSVEKIGEAFF
TRBV30,NA,TRBJ1-2,CAWSVGVVDGYTF
TRBV29-1,NA,TRBJ2-4,CSVGGGGDKNIQYF
TRBV27,NA,TRBJ2-7,CATAGGPREQYF
TRBV7-9,NA,TRBJ1-1,CASSLGGAVTEAFF
TRBV9,NA,TRBJ1-3,CASSAVDSGNTIYF
TRBV29-1,NA,TRBJ2-1,CSVVRTSGSSYNEQFF
TRBV6-6,NA,TRBJ1-1,CASSGSGEAFF
TRBV6-1,NA,TRBJ1-2,CAVLPGDLYGYTF
TRBV5-6,NA,TRBJ2-3,CASSFQEGPDTQYF
TRBV2,few,TRBJ1-5,CASSLVPGQGSVNQPQHF
TRBV13,once,TRBJ2-7,CASSSNRDEQYF
TRBV7-9,NA,TRBJ1-2,CASSFRGDGYTF
TRBV11-2,NA,TRBJ1-5,CASSLGIGIQPQHF
TRBV11-2,once,TRBJ1-2,CASSLDPYYGYTF
TRBV6-6,NA,TRBJ2-3,CASSLASQPSTDTQYF
TRBV6-1,NA,TRBJ2-7,CASSEGSSRLYEQYF
TRBV30,NA,TRBJ2-3,CAWSASLGGGSVTDTQYF
TRBV4-1,NA,TRBJ1-2,CASSQDRDREVYGYTF
TRBV11-2,NA,TRBJ2-2,CASSLAWGRELFF
TRBV4-1,NA,TRBJ2-7,CASSQVFPIGDEQYF
TRBV19,NA,TRBJ2-2,CASSNGGVTGELFF
TRBV7-9,NA,TRBJ1-2,CASSPPGTSAPYGYTF
TRBV9,NA,TRBJ1-1,CASSVATYTEAFF
TRBV27,NA,TRBJ2-7,CASSLTAAYEQYF
TRBV15,NA,TRBJ1-2,CATSITRGDGYTF
TRBV4-3,NA,TRBJ2-7,CASSQAVTTYEQYF
TRBV2,few,TRBJ1-2,CASSEALLGLDYGYTF
TRBV4-3,NA,TRBJ1-1,CASSQDGYLNTEAFF